Presented here are 8 T cell receptor beta chains from one specimen sequenced in a study of cytomegalovirus exposure and HLA in healthy donors (dated by TCRdb to between 2016 and 2019). The library was produced with the immunoSEQ multiplex PCR assay. For the multiplex PCR, a mixture combining 60 forward primers for TCR Vbeta segments and 13 reverse primers for TCR Jbeta segments was used. Imported from immuneACCESS, the table was reduced by TCRdb to in-frame sequences with V and J called. These copies leave out some clones; in studies compared against another copy, an unresolved V gene accounts for under half, and the cause of the remainder is not known. Counted in this sample were 200,000 to 250,000 clones; around 88% of them appeared once. The ten largest clonotypes hold about 1% of the sample. The sequencing input was PBMCs. The receptor source for this set is a woman aged 18-29 years in good health and CMV-seronegative.

This chain uses TRBV5-8 with TRBJ2-7; D is possibly TRBD2 (5 bases). The CDR3 covers 14 residues. Germline CDR1 reads SGHTS; CDR2 reads YDEGEE. Trimming cost V 6 bases and J 5 bases, with 18 bases left between them. The CDR3 DNA reads TGTGCCAGCAAGTACCGACGGGGATGGAACGAGCAGTACTTC. Protein product: CASKYRRGWNEQYF.

The chain is built from TRBV7-6 and TRBJ1-1; D perhaps matches TRBD1 (5 bases). CDR1 is SGHVS and CDR2 is FNYEAQ in the germline V gene. The CDR3 is 14 residues long. V was trimmed by 5 bases and J by 0 bases, leaving 10 bases between them. For the CDR3, the DNA is TGTGCCAGCAGCCTGTGGGGGGTGAACACTGAAGCTTTCTTT. Its translation: CASSLWGVNTEAFF.

V usage is TRBV18 and J usage is TRBJ2-5; 9 bases agree with TRBD1. Trimming at V came to 2 bases and at J to 4 bases, leaving 8 bases not matched to a gene. Looked up from germline, CDR1 is KGHSH and CDR2 is LQKENI. This CDR3 is 16 amino acids long. CDR3 residues: CASSPRSTGGRETQYF. The CDR3 DNA follows: TGTGCCAGCTCACCAAGGAGTACAGGGGGCCGAGAGACCCAGTACTTC.

This clone occurred a few times. The chain uses TRBV4-2 and TRBJ2-4; TRBD2 agrees at 7 bases. V shed 4 bases, J shed 4 bases, and the junction held 4 bases outside the gene matches. The CDR3 runs to 14 residues. Germline V gene sequence: CDR1 LGHNA, CDR2 YNFKEQ. The CDR3 region has the DNA TGTGCCAGCAGCCCTTCTAGCGGTAAAAACATTCAGTACTTC. Encoded protein: CASSPSSGKNIQYF.

This chain connects TRBV19 to TRBJ2-1; 9 bases line up with TRBD1. The V and J ends lost 5 bases and 4 bases, in that order; junction bases with no gene match: 3. This CDR3 contains 14 residues. Germline V gene sequence: CDR1 LNHDA, CDR2 SQIVND (reference sequence). CDR3 coding DNA: TGTGCCAGTAGTTATGGACAGGGGTACAATGAGCAGTTCTTC. It is translated as CASSYGQGYNEQFF. Together with reference TRBV19 and TRBJ2-1, the CDR3 gives the full variable domain: DGGITQSPKYLFRKEGQNVTLSCEQNLNHDAMYWYRQDPGQGLRLIYYSQIVNDFQKGDIAEGYSVSREKKESFPLTVTSAQKNPTAFYLCASSYGQGYNEQFFGPGTRLTVL.

The V call is TRBV7-3, the J call TRBJ2-2; D unresolved. Germline CDR1 is SGHTA and CDR2 is FQGTGA. The CDR3 runs to 13 residues. Trimming left V 3 bases short and J 6 bases short, with 8 bases between. CDR3 in DNA: TGTGCCAGCAGCTTCGGAGTTTCCGGGGAGCTGTTTTTT. It translates to CASSFGVSGELFF.

The chain links TRBV27 to TRBJ2-2, with D unresolved. Trimming shortened V by 6 bases and J by 8 bases, and 7 bases separated the two germline ends. Germline V gene sequence: CDR1 MNHEY, CDR2 SMNVEV (reference sequence). CDR3 length: 11 residues. The CDR3 is CASSLLGELFF. The DNA for the CDR3 is TGTGCCAGCAGCCTTTTGGGGGAGCTGTTTTTT.

The chain has TRBV5-1 and TRBJ2-1; 12 bases fit TRBD1. CDR1 and CDR2 from the germline V gene are SGHRS and YFSETQ. The CDR3 contains 14 residues. The V and J ends lost 5 bases and 8 bases, in that order; junction bases with no gene match: 5. CDR3 loop: CASRGTGGFDEQFF. The CDR3 DNA is TGCGCCAGCAGGGGGACAGGGGGCTTCGATGAGCAGTTCTTC.